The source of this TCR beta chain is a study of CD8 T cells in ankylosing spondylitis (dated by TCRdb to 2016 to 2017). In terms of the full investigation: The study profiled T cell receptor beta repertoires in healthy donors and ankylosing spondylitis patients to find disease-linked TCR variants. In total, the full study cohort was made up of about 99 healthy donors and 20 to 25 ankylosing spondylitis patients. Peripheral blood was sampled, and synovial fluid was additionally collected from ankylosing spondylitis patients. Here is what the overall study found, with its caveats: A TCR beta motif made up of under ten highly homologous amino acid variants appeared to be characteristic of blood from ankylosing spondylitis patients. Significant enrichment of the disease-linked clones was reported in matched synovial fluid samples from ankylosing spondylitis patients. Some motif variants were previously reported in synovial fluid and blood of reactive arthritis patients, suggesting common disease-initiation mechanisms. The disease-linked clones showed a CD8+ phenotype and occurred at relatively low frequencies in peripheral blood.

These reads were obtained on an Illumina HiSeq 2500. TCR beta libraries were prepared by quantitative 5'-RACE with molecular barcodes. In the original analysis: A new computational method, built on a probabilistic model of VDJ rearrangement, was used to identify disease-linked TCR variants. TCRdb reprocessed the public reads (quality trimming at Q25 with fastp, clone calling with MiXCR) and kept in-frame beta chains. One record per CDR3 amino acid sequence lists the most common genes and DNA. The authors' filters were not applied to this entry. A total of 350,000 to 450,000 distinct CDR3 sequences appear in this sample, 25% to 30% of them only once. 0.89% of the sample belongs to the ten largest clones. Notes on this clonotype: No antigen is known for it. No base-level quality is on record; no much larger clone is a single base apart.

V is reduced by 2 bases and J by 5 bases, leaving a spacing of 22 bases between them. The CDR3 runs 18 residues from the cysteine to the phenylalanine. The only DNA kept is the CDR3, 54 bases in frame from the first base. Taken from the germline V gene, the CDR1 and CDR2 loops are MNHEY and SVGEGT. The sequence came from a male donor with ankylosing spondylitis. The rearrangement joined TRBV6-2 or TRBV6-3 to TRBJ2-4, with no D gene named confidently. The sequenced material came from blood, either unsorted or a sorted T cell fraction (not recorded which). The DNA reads TGTGCCAGCAGTTACCTCGAAATGGGAACGGCGGCACAAAACATTCAGTACTTC. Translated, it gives CASSYLEMGTAAQNIQYF.